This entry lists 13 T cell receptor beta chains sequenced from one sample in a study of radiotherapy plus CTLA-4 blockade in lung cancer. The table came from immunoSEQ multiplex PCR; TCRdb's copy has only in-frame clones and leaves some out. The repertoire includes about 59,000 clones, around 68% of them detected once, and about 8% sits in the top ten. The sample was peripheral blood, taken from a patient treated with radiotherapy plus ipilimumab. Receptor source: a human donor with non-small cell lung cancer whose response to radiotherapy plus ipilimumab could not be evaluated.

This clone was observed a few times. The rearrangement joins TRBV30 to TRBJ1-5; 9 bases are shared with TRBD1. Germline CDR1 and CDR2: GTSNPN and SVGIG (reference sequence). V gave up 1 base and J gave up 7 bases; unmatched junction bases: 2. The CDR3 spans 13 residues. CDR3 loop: CAWSGDRDQPQHF. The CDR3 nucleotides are TGTGCCTGGAGTGGGGACAGGGACCAGCCCCAGCATTTT.

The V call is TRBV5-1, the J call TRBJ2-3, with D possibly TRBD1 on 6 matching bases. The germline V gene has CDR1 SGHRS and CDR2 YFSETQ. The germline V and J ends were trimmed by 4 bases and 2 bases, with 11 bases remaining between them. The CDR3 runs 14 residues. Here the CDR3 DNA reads TGCGCCAGCAGCAAACAGGGAAACACAGATACGCAGTATTTT. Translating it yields CASSKQGNTDTQYF.

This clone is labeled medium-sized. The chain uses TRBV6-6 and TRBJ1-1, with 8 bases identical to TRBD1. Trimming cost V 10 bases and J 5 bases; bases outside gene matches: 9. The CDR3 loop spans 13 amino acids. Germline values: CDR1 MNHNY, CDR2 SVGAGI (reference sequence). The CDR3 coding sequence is TGTGCCACGAGGACAGGGTCCAATACTGAAGCTTTCTTT. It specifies CATRTGSNTEAFF.

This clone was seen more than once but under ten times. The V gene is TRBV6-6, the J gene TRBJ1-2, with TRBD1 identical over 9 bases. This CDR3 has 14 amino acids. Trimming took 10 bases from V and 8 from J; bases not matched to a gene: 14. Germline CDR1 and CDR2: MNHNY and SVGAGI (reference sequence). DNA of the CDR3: TGTGCCACCTCGAACTACAGGGGGCGGGTCGGCTACACCTTC. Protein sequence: CATSNYRGRVGYTF.

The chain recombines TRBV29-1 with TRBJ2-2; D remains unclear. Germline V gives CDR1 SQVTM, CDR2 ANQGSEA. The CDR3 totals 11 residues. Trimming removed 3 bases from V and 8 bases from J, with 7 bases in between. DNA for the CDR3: TGCAGCGTTGAGTCGCGGGGGGAGCTGTTTTTT. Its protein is CSVESRGELFF.

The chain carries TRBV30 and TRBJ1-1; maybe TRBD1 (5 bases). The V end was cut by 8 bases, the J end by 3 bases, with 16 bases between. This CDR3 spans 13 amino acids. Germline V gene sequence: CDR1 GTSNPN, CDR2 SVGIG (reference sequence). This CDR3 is CAGSGNTDTEAFF. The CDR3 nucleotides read TGTGCCGGCTCAGGGAATACGGACACTGAAGCTTTCTTT.

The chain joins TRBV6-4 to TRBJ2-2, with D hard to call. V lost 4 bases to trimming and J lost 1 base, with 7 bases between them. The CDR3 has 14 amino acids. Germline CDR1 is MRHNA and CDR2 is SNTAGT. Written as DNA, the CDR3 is TGTGCCAGCAGTGCACTACAGAACACCGGGGAGCTGTTTTTT. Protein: CASSALQNTGELFF.

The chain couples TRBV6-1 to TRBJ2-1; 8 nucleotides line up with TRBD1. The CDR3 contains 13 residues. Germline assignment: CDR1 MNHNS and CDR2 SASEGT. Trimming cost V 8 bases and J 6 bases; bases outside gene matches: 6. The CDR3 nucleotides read TGTGCCAGCCGCAGGGGGCTCGGCAATGAGCAGTTCTTC. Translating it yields CASRRGLGNEQFF.

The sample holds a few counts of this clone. The CDR3 nucleotides are TGTGCCAGCAGCCCTCGAATCGACAGGGGGAGCCGAGAGACCCAGTACTTC. This gives the protein CASSPRIDRGSRETQYF. The chain uses TRBV7-9 and TRBJ2-5; 9 bases are shared with TRBD1. Germline CDR1 reads SEHNR; CDR2 reads FQNEAQ (reference sequence). Losses at the gene ends were 5 bases for V and 4 bases for J; bases not matched to a gene: 14. The CDR3 is 17 amino acids.

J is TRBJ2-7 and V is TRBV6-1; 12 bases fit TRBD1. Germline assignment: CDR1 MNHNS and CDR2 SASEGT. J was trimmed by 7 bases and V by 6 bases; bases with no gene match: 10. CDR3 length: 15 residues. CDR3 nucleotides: TGTGCCAGCAGCCGGGGGGGACAGGGGGCCTGGGAGCAGTACTTC. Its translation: CASSRGGQGAWEQYF.

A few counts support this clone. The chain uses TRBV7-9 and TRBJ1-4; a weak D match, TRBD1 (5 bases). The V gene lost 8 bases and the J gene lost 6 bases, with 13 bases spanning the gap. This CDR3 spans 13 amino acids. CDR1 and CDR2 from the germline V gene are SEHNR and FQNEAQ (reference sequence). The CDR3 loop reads CASRRGADEKLFF. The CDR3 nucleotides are TGTGCCAGCCGCCGTGGGGCCGATGAAAAACTGTTTTTT.

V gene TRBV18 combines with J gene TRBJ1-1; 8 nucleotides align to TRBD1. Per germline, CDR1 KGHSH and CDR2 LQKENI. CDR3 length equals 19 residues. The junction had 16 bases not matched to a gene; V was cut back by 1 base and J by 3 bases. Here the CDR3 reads CASSPLFRAGGQRDTEAFF. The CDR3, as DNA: TGTGCCAGCTCACCACTTTTTCGGGCAGGGGGCCAGCGGGACACTGAAGCTTTCTTT.

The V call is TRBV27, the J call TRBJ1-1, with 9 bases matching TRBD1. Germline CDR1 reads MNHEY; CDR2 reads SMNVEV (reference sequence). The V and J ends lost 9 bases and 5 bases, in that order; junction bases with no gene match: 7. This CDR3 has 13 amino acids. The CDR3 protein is CASRRTGATEAFF. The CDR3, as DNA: TGTGCCAGTCGCAGGACAGGGGCGACTGAAGCTTTCTTT.